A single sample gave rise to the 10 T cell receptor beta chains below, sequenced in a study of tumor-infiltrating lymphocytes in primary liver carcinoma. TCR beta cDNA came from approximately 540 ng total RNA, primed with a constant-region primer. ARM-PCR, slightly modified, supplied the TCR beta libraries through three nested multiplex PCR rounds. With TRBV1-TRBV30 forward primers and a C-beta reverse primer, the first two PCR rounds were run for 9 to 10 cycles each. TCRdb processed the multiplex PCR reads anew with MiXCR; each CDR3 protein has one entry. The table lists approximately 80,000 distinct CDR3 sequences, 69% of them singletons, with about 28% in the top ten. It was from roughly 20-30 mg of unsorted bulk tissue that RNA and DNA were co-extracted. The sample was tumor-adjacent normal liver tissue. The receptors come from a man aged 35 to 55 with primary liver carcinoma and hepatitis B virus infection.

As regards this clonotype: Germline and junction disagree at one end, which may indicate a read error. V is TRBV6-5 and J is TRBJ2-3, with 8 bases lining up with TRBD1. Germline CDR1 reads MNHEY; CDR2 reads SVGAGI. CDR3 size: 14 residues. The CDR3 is CPSSYLRGQETQYF. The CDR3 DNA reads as TGTCCCAGCAGTTACTTGAGGGGACAGGAGACGCAGTATTTT.

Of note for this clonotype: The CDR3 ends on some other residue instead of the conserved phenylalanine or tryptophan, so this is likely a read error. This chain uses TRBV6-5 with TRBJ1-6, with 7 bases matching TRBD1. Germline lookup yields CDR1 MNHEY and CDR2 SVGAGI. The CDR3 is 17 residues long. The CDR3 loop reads CTSCFTLDRTYNSPLHL. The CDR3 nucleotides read TGTACCAGCTGTTTCACCCTGGACAGGACATATAATTCACCCCTCCACTTA.

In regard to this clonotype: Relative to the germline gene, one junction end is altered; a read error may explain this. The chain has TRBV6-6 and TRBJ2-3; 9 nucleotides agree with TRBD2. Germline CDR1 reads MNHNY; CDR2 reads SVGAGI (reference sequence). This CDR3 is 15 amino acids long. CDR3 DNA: TGTGCCGGCAGCCGAGTTAGCGGGAGTAGATATACGCAGTATTTT. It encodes CAGSRVSGSRYTQYF.

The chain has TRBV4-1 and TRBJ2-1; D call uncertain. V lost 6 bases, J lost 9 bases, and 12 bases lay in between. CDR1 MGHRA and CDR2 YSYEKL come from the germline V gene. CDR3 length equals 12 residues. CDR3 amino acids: CASSQTSGEQFF. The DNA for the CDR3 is TGCGCCAGCAGTCAAACGTCTGGTGAGCAGTTCTTC.

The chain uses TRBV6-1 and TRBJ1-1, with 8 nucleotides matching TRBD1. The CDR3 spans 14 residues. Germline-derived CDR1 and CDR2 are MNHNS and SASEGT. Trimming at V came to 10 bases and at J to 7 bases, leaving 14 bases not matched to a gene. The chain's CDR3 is CATNPDRVVGEAFF. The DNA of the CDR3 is TGTGCCACCAATCCGGACAGGGTAGTGGGTGAAGCTTTCTTT.

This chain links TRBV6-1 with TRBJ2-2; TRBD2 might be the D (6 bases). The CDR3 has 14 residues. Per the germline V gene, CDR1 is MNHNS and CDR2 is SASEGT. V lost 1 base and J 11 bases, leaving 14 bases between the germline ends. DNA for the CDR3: TGTGCCAGCAGTGAAGGGGCGGGGCTAGGAGAGCTGTTTTTT. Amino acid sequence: CASSEGAGLGELFF.

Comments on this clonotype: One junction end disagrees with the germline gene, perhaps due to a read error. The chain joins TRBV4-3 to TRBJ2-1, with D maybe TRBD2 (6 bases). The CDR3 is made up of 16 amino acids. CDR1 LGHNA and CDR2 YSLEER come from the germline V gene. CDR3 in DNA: TGCCCCAGCAGCCTACTAGCCGGGCTAACCTACAATGAGCAGTTCTTC. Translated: CPSSLLAGLTYNEQFF.

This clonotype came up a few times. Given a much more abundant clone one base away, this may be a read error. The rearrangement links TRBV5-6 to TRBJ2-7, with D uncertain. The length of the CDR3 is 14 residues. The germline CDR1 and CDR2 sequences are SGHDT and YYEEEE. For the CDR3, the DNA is TGTGCCAGCAGGTTGGTCCTTCTCATGAACGAGCAGTACTTC. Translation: CASRLVLLMNEQYF.

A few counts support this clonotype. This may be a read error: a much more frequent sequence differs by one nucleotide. The CDR3 reads CASSLGSRNEQLF. The CDR3 DNA reads as TGTGCCAGCAGCTTGGGGTCGCGGAATGAGCAGCTCTTC. The chain uses TRBV5-4 and TRBJ2-1; D uncertain. The CDR3 runs to 13 residues. CDR1 and CDR2 (germline): SGHNT, YYREEE (reference sequence).

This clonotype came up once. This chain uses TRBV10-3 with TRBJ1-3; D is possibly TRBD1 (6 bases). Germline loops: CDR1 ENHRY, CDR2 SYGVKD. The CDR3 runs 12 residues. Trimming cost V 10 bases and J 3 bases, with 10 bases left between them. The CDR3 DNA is TGTGCCACCGGGGGCGATGGAAACACCATATATTTT. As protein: CATGGDGNTIYF.